What follows are 27 T cell receptor beta chains derived from one specimen sequenced in a study of blood T cell repertoires in COVID-19 (TCRdb year 2020). The receptor library was made with the immunoSEQ multiplex PCR assay. TCRdb limited this immuneACCESS table to in-frame rearrangements with V and J called. A share of clones is missing; checked studies link under half to unresolved V genes, and the rest is unexplained. Here the sample has 190,000 or so clones; 86% occur a single time. The ten largest clones represent 2.5% to 3.5% of the sample. Sequencing used peripheral blood. These receptors all come from a woman aged 25 to 39 with active or convalescent COVID-19.

Here the CDR3 DNA reads TGTGCCAGCAGTGGCCTAGGCACAGATACGCAGTATTTT. It translates to CASSGLGTDTQYF. The chain carries TRBV6-1 and TRBJ2-3; the D is unclear. Trimming stripped 4 bases from V and 1 base from J, with 6 bases between. Germline V lookup: CDR1 MNHNS, CDR2 SASEGT. This CDR3 spans 13 amino acids.

The CDR3 spells CASSFSDSNEKLFF. Here the CDR3 DNA reads TGTGCCAGCAGCTTCTCGGACAGTAATGAAAAACTGTTTTTT. The chain links TRBV7-2 to TRBJ1-4; tentative D call: TRBD1 (6 bases). CDR1 is SGHTA and CDR2 is FQGNSA in the germline V gene. CDR3 length: 14 residues. Trimming cost V 3 bases and J 4 bases, with 9 bases left between them.

This clone was picked up a small number of times. The V gene is TRBV7-9, the J gene TRBJ2-7; D remains unclear. Germline assignment: CDR1 SEHNR and CDR2 FQNEAQ (reference sequence). V gave up 1 base and J gave up 4 bases, with 11 bases separating them. The CDR3 has 14 amino acids. The CDR3 loop reads CASSLGNQLYEQYF. CDR3 nucleotides: TGTGCCAGCAGCTTAGGCAACCAACTATACGAGCAGTACTTC. The full variable domain, completed using reference TRBV7-9 and TRBJ2-7, is DTGVSQNPRHKITKRGQNVTFRCDPISEHNRLYWYRQTLGQGPEFLTYFQNEAQLEKSRLLSDRFSAERPKGSFSTLEIQRTEQGDSAMYLCASSLGNQLYEQYFGPGTRLTVT.

The chain employs TRBV6-6 and TRBJ1-1; 11 bases line up with TRBD1. Germline V lookup: CDR1 MNHNY, CDR2 SVGAGI (reference sequence). The CDR3 sequence is 16 residues long. The J segment lost 4 bases and the V segment lost 6 bases, leaving 10 bases of the junction unmatched. The chain's CDR3 is CASRPTGTGGSTEAFF. In DNA, the CDR3 is TGTGCCAGCAGACCGACCGGGACAGGGGGGTCCACTGAAGCTTTCTTT.

In regard to this clone: This sample also contains other DNA sequences that code for the same CDR3. The chain carries TRBV2 and TRBJ2-7; 8 bases are shared with TRBD2. The germline CDR1 and CDR2 sequences are SNHLY and FYNNEI. This CDR3 is 12 amino acids long. The J segment lost 2 bases and the V segment lost 8 bases, leaving 2 bases of the junction unmatched. The CDR3 sequence: CASREGPYEQYF. CDR3 sequence (DNA): TGTGCCAGCCGGGAGGGACCCTACGAGCAGTACTTC.

V gene TRBV3-1 (or the pseudogene TRBV3-2) combines with J gene TRBJ2-5, with D possibly being TRBD1 (6 bases). The V end was cut by 5 bases, the J end by 1 base, with 20 bases between. Germline V gene sequence: CDR1 LGHDT, CDR2 YNNKEL (reference sequence). The CDR3 consists of 17 residues. In DNA, the CDR3 is TGTGCCAGCAGCAAACCCAGGGGAGTGGGGGTCCAAGAGACCCAGTACTTC. Protein product: CASSKPRGVGVQETQYF.

The chain has TRBV27 and TRBJ2-1, with 12 bases identical to TRBD2. J lost 3 bases, V lost 4 bases, and 1 base had no gene match. The CDR3 has 15 amino acids. Germline V lookup: CDR1 MNHEY, CDR2 SMNVEV (reference sequence). This CDR3 reads CASSSSGRDYNEQFF. In nucleotides, the CDR3 is TGTGCCAGCAGTTCTAGCGGGAGGGACTACAATGAGCAGTTCTTC.

With regard to this clone: An end of the junction differs from the germline gene, which may be a read error. The chain links TRBV7-7 to TRBJ2-7; a weak D match, TRBD1 (6 bases). The CDR3 is 13 residues long. CDR1 SSHAT and CDR2 FNYEAQ come from the germline V gene (reference sequence). The CDR3: CASSLAQGREQYF. CDR3 in DNA: TGTGCTAGCAGCTTAGCACAGGGCAGGGAGCAGTACTTC.

The V gene is TRBV19, the J gene TRBJ2-5; TRBD1 might be the D (6 bases). Germline V lookup: CDR1 LNHDA, CDR2 SQIVND (reference sequence). This CDR3 contains 14 residues. Trimming pared 5 bases from V and 1 base from J, leaving 11 bases between. Here the CDR3 DNA reads TGTGCCAGTAGTCCTCAGGGGATCCAAGAGACCCAGTACTTC. Translated, it gives CASSPQGIQETQYF.

Here the CDR3 reads CSVIQGAAETQYF. In DNA, the CDR3 is TGCAGCGTGATACAGGGGGCGGCGGAGACCCAGTACTTC. The rearrangement joins TRBV29-1 to TRBJ2-5, with 9 nucleotides matching TRBD1. After removal of 6 bases from V and 5 bases from J, the junction contained 7 bases not matched to a gene. The CDR3 extends over 13 amino acids. The germline V gene has CDR1 SQVTM and CDR2 ANQGSEA.

This sequence joins TRBV20-1 and TRBJ1-2; D not resolved. Germline CDR1 reads DFQATT; CDR2 reads SNEGSKA (reference sequence). Trimming removed 3 bases from V and 5 bases from J, with 13 bases in between. The CDR3 has 13 residues. This CDR3 reads CSASNSNSYGYTF. The CDR3 region has the DNA TGCAGTGCTAGTAACAGTAATTCGTATGGCTACACCTTC.

The rearrangement uses TRBV24-1 and TRBJ2-3, with unresolved D. The germline V and J ends were trimmed by 4 bases and 4 bases, with 11 bases remaining between them. Germline CDR1 KGHDR, CDR2 SFDVKD. The CDR3 has 14 residues. The CDR3 nucleotides read TGTGCCACCAGTGACAAAATAGCAGCAGATACGCAGTATTTT. It is translated as CATSDKIAADTQYF.

V gene TRBV10-3 combines with J gene TRBJ1-1; D call uncertain. Germline values: CDR1 ENHRY, CDR2 SYGVKD. The ends were cut back, 6 bases at V and 0 bases at J, with 11 bases in the middle. This CDR3 contains 14 residues. This CDR3 is CAIRRALMNTEAFF. In DNA form, the CDR3 reads TGTGCCATCAGAAGAGCCCTTATGAACACTGAAGCTTTCTTT.

This clone was observed a few times. This rearrangement joins TRBV3-1 (or the pseudogene TRBV3-2) to TRBJ2-7; TRBD2 might be the D (6 bases). The V and J ends lost 7 bases and 5 bases respectively, with 18 bases between them. The CDR3 totals 14 residues. The germline gives CDR1 LGHDT, CDR2 YNNKEL (reference sequence). Here the CDR3 reads CASTFYGSGDEQYF. CDR3 DNA sequence: TGTGCCAGCACCTTTTACGGGAGCGGTGACGAGCAGTACTTC.

CDR3 protein: CASSERLAGGLETQYF. The CDR3 DNA follows: TGTGCCAGCAGCGAGAGGCTAGCGGGGGGGCTGGAGACCCAGTACTTC. This chain uses TRBV9 with TRBJ2-5, with 12 bases that match TRBD2. V lost 3 bases, J lost 5 bases, and 8 bases stayed unmatched. The CDR3 loop spans 16 amino acids. Germline values: CDR1 SGDLS, CDR2 YYNGEE.

The chain recombines TRBV19 with TRBJ1-4, with D possibly TRBD1 on 6 matching bases. The V end lost 4 bases, the J end lost 0 bases, and 12 bases lay between the germline ends. Germline CDR1 is LNHDA and CDR2 is SQIVND (reference sequence). CDR3 size: 16 residues. CDR3 in DNA: TGTGCCAGTAGTAAGCCCGCAGGGGCAACTAATGAAAAACTGTTTTTT. This sequence encodes CASSKPAGATNEKLFF.

The rearrangement uses TRBV7-9 and TRBJ2-7, with D possibly TRBD1 on 6 matching bases. CDR1 is SEHNR, CDR2 FQNEAQ, per germline (reference sequence). This CDR3 has 10 amino acids. Trimming cost V 8 bases and J 4 bases, with 6 bases left between them. The CDR3 spells CASQGYEQYF. CDR3 DNA: TGTGCCAGCCAGGGGTACGAGCAGTACTTC. The variable domain in full, completed from reference TRBV7-9 and TRBJ2-7, reads DTGVSQNPRHKITKRGQNVTFRCDPISEHNRLYWYRQTLGQGPEFLTYFQNEAQLEKSRLLSDRFSAERPKGSFSTLEIQRTEQGDSAMYLCASQGYEQYFGPGTRLTVT.

This chain links TRBV9 with TRBJ2-1; maybe TRBD2 (5 bases). Germline lookup yields CDR1 SGDLS and CDR2 YYNGEE. The CDR3 has 14 amino acids. V dropped 4 bases and J dropped 8 bases, with 16 bases sitting between them. CDR3: CASSPRPGIHEQFF. CDR3 nucleotides: TGTGCCAGCAGCCCGAGACCCGGGATCCATGAGCAGTTCTTC.

This clone was seen at least ten times. The genes are TRBV2 and TRBJ1-1; D ambiguous. Trimming shortened V by 2 bases and J by 3 bases, and 7 bases separated the two germline ends. This CDR3 is built from 13 residues. CDR1 and CDR2 from the germline V gene are SNHLY and FYNNEI. CDR3 sequence: CASSELEYTEAFF. Written as DNA, the CDR3 is TGTGCCAGCAGTGAATTGGAGTACACTGAAGCTTTCTTT. Full variable domain (rest looked up from reference TRBV2 and TRBJ1-1): EPEVTQTPSHQVTQMGQEVILRCVPISNHLYFYWYRQILGQKVEFLVSFYNNEISEKSEIFDDQFSVERPDGSNFTLKIRSTKLEDSAMYFCASSELEYTEAFFGQGTRLTVV.

The chain is built from TRBV6-5 and TRBJ2-5; D possibly corresponds to TRBD2 (6 bases). The V end lost 5 bases, the J end lost 7 bases, and 14 bases lay between the germline ends. CDR3 length equals 13 residues. Germline V gene sequence: CDR1 MNHEY, CDR2 SVGAGI. The CDR3 sequence: CASSNRFGGTQYF. The CDR3 DNA reads TGTGCCAGCAGTAACAGGTTCGGGGGGACCCAGTACTTC.

The V and J genes are TRBV27 and TRBJ1-5; 8 positions match TRBD1. V shed 8 bases and J 7 bases; nucleotides not matched to a gene: 10. Germline CDR1 and CDR2: MNHEY and SMNVEV (reference sequence). The CDR3 loop spans 14 amino acids. The CDR3 nucleotides read TGTGCCAGCGGGAAGACAGGGGAGGTCCAGCCCCAGCATTTT. As protein: CASGKTGEVQPQHF.

The J gene is TRBJ2-7, the V gene TRBV5-6; 9 positions match TRBD1. This CDR3 has 14 residues. The V gene's germline CDR1 is SGHDT and CDR2 YYEEEE. Unmatched junction bases numbered 6, after V lost 4 bases and J lost 4 bases. DNA for the CDR3: TGTGCCAGCAGCCCCCGGGACAGGGATTACGAGCAGTACTTC. It translates to CASSPRDRDYEQYF.

The J gene is TRBJ1-2, the V gene TRBV7-9, with D tentatively TRBD1 (5 bases). Germline-derived CDR1 and CDR2 are SEHNR and FQNEAQ (reference sequence). Trimming pared 2 bases from V and 3 bases from J, leaving 22 bases between. This CDR3 is 18 amino acids long. In nucleotides, the CDR3 is TGTGCCAGCAGCTTATGGGGCCACTACGTTGACAGCCACTATGGCTACACCTTC. It translates to CASSLWGHYVDSHYGYTF.

The J gene is TRBJ1-2, the V gene TRBV5-3; no reliable D call. TRBV5-3 is treated as an ORF (open reading frame) with a function not yet certain. Trimming removed 1 base from V and 1 base from J, with 14 bases in between. The CDR3 contains 16 residues. CDR3 sequence (DNA): TGTGCCAGAAGCTTGTTCCGGGGATTAGTTAACTATGGCTACACCTTC. Its protein is CARSLFRGLVNYGYTF.

The chain employs TRBV10-2 and TRBJ1-2; a weak D match, TRBD1 (5 bases). With 2 bases removed from V and 8 bases from J, the gap between germline ends came to 15 bases. The CDR3 runs to 14 residues. In germline, CDR1 is WSHSY, CDR2 SAAADI. CDR3 in amino acids: CASSEQGWGRGYTF. CDR3 DNA: TGCGCCAGCAGTGAGCAGGGTTGGGGTCGAGGCTACACCTTC.

The gene calls are TRBV30 and TRBJ2-3; unclear D gene. Germline CDR1 reads GTSNPN; CDR2 reads SVGIG (reference sequence). The CDR3 covers 15 residues. Trimming removed 5 bases at V and 3 bases at J, with 18 bases between. CDR3 DNA: TGTGCCTGGCCCTCCCCGGTCCTTAGAACAGATACGCAGTATTTT. Residues: CAWPSPVLRTDTQYF.

The rearrangement joins TRBV30 to TRBJ2-1, with D possibly matching TRBD1 (5 bases). Germline V CDR1 and CDR2: GTSNPN, SVGIG (reference sequence). The V end was cut by 6 bases, the J end by 0 bases, with 12 bases between. This CDR3 spans 14 amino acids. The CDR3 region is CACSGFSSYNEQFF. Here the CDR3 DNA reads TGTGCCTGCTCAGGGTTTAGCTCCTACAATGAGCAGTTCTTC.